The clone carrying this TCR beta chain was detected only a few times. The data were taken from a study of blood T cells in healthy people across ages. Next came a second PCR, run for about 6 to 12 cycles, which used a sample-barcoded 5' primer along with a J-beta primer mix. In TCRdb, the 5' RACE reads were re-called with MiXCR into one record per CDR3 protein. Of some 760,000 distinct CDR3 sequences listed, just under 25% were seen once; the top ten hold more than 8.5%. Trimming took 4 bases from V and 8 from J, leaving 10 bases between them. Germline loops: CDR1 KGHDR, CDR2 SFDVKD. This CDR3 is built from 12 residues. The sample also formed part of further work on T cells of mothers and their children. This second report adds: cDNA was synthesized from all extracted RNA at about 1.5 ug per reaction. Normalized overlap was always slightly, never significantly, higher in related than unrelated mother-child pairs. Detection yielded no persistent microchimeric T cell clones.

The sequenced material came from blood. This sequence joins TRBV24-1 and TRBJ1-2; possibly TRBD1 for D (5 bases). The source is a boy between 10 and 17 years old in good health. The CDR3 reads CATSDRVAGYTF. CDR3 sequence (DNA): TGTGCCACCAGTGACAGGGTCGCGGGCTACACCTTC.